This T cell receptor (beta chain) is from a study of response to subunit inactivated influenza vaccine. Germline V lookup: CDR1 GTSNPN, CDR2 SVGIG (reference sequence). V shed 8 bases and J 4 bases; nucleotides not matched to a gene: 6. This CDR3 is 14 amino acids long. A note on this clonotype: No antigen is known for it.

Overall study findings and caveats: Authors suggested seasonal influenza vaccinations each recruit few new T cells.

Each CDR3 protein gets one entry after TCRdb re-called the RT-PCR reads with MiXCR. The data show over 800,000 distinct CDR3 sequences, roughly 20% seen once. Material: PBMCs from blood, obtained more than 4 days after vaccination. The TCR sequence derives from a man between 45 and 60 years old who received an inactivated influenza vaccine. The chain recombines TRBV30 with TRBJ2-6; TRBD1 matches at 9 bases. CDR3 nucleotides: TGTGCCCGACAGGGGGTGGTCGGGGCCAACGTCCTGACTTTC. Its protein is CARQGVVGANVLTF.